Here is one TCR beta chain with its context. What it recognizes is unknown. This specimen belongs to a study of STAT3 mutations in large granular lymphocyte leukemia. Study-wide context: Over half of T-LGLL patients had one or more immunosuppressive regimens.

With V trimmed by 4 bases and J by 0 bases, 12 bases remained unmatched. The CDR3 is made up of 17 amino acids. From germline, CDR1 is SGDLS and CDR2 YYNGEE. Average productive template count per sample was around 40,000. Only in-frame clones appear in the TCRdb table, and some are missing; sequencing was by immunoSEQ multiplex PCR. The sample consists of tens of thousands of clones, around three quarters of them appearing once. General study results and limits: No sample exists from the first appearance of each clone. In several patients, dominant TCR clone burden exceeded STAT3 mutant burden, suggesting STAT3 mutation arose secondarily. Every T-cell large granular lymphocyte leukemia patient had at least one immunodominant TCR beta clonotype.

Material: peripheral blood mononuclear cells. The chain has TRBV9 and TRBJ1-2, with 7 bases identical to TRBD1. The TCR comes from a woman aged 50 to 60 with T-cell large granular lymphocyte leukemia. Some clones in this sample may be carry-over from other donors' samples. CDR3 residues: CASSPRGDRLPNYGYTF. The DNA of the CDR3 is TGTGCCAGCAGCCCTCGAGGGGACAGACTTCCTAACTATGGCTACACCTTC. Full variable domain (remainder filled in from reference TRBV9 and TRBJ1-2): DSGVTQTPKHLITATGQRVTLRCSPRSGDLSVYWYQQSLDQGLQFLIQYYNGEERAKGNILERFSAQQFPDLHSELNLSSLELGDSALYFCASSPRGDRLPNYGYTFGSGTRLTVV.